This entry is about one TCR beta chain. The CDR3 has 15 residues. Germline V gives CDR1 WNHNN, CDR2 SYGVQD (reference sequence). Trimming cost V 3 bases and J 2 bases, with 10 bases left between them. Clones were sequenced by immunoSEQ multiplex PCR, and TCRdb holds only the in-frame ones, with some missing. The sample includes over 15,000 clones, roughly 93% of them seen just once. The sample belongs to a study of T cell clonotyping in hematopoietic cell transplantation. As to time point: recipient sample about 28 days before transplant, after cytoreduction. This chain connects TRBV10-1 to TRBJ2-2, with D perhaps TRBD2 (5 bases). Sample: peripheral blood mononuclear cells, taken before stem cell transplant. This TCR came from a man aged 18 to 29 with biphenotypic leukemia. Some clones in this sample may be carry-over from other donors' samples. DNA for the CDR3: TGCGCCAGCAGTGATGAGACTACCAACACCGGGGAGCTGTTTTTT. Protein product: CASSDETTNTGELFF.